Below, one T cell receptor beta chain is given with its context. The sample comes from a study of blood T cell repertoires in COVID-19. Study-wide background: Donors in the United States, Italy and Spain gave samples during acute or convalescent COVID-19.

Original processing methods: Reference gene primer amplification gave nucleated cell count estimates. Repertoires were generated with immunoSEQ multiplex PCR, while TCRdb's copy carries only in-frame clones and drops some. V, J and clone size are taken as reported in that table, and D and trimming were inferred from the DNA itself. The sample carries a few hundred thousand clones, roughly 80% recorded once. V lost 4 bases, J lost 5 bases, and 8 bases lay in between. Germline lookup yields CDR1 SEHNR and CDR2 FQNEAQ (reference sequence). This CDR3 has 13 residues. The chain recombines TRBV7-9 with TRBJ2-2; tentative D call: TRBD1 (5 bases). The sequencing sample was made of peripheral blood. The sequence was obtained from a human donor with acute or convalescent COVID-19. The donor label of this sample is uncertain. The CDR3 bases are TGTGCCAGCAGCTCTCGACAGACCGGGGAGCTGTTTTTT. Translated, it gives CASSSRQTGELFF. Complete variable domain (other parts from reference TRBV7-9 and TRBJ2-2): DTGVSQNPRHKITKRGQNVTFRCDPISEHNRLYWYRQTLGQGPEFLTYFQNEAQLEKSRLLSDRFSAERPKGSFSTLEIQRTEQGDSAMYLCASSSRQTGELFFGEGSRLTVL.